A selection of T cell receptor beta chains follows, all from one sample in a study of T cells in Graves' hyperthyroidism and ophthalmopathy. Using its own MiXCR run on the multiplex PCR reads, TCRdb lists one record per CDR3 protein. The data show 370,000 or so distinct CDR3 sequences, around a sixth seen once. Sequencing was done on a sample of blood. These receptor sequences come from a woman between 18 and 30 years old with Graves' hyperthyroidism that later progressed to Graves' ophthalmopathy. The conserved cysteine and the conserved F or W are not part of the CDR3 here. The order of the fields is J gene, V gene, CDR3 protein.

TRBJ2-1,TRBV20-1,SARDWVLSYNEQF
TRBJ2-7,TRBV20-1,SAGGPSGTRGVYEQY
TRBJ2-7,TRBV14,ASSIKKEQY
TRBJ2-7,TRBV5-1,ASRGQGYEQY
TRBJ1-6,TRBV2,ASSVAPTSPLH
TRBJ1-5,TRBV7-2,ASSEGGRDQPQH
TRBJ2-1,TRBV7-9,ASSLGYDRMYNEQF
TRBJ1-6,TRBV7-9,ASSPGPYNSPLH
TRBJ2-5,TRBV27,ASSLMGGTAETQY
TRBJ1-1,TRBV19,AGSNRDRNTEAF
TRBJ2-1,TRBV7-9,ASSLRSGNEQF